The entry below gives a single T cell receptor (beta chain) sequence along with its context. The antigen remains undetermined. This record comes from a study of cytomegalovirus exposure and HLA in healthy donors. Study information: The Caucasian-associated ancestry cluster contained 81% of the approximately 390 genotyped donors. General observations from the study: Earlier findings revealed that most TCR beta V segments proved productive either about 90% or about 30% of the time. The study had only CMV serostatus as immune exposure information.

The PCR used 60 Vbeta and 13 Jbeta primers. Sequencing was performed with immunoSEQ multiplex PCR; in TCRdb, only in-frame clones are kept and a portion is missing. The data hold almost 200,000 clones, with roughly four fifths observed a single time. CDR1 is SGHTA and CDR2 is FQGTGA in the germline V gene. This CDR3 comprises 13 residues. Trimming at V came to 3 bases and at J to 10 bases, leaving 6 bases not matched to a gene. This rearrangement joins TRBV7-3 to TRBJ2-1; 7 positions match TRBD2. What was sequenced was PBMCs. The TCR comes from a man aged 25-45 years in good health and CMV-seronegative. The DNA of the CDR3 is TGTGCCAGCAGCTTGCGGGAGAGGGGCGAGCAGTTCTTC. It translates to CASSLRERGEQFF.